This T cell receptor beta chain emerged from a study of T cells in Graves' hyperthyroidism and ophthalmopathy. Overall study results and limits: Most expanded thyroid clonotypes above 0.001 recurred in blood.

The CDR3 is 13 residues long. Germline CDR1 is SNHLY and CDR2 is FYNNEI. V was pared by 7 bases and J by 3 bases, with 12 bases between. A remark on this clonotype: Its target is unknown.

What was amplified from RNA transcripts were TCR beta CDR3 regions. When the TCR CDR3 underwent first-round RT-PCR, the HTBI primer set was used. In TCRdb, the multiplex PCR reads were re-called with MiXCR into one record per CDR3 protein. This table holds hundreds of thousands of distinct CDR3 sequences, less than 45% found once. This receptor was identified in an adult man with Graves' disease, either hyperthyroidism or ophthalmopathy (not recorded which). Material for sequencing was peripheral blood or thyroid tissue (not recorded which). This chain uses TRBV2 with TRBJ1-1; D remains ambiguous. The CDR3 here is CASTFSAHTEAFF. In nucleotides, the CDR3 is TGTGCCAGCACCTTTTCGGCCCACACTGAAGCTTTCTTT.